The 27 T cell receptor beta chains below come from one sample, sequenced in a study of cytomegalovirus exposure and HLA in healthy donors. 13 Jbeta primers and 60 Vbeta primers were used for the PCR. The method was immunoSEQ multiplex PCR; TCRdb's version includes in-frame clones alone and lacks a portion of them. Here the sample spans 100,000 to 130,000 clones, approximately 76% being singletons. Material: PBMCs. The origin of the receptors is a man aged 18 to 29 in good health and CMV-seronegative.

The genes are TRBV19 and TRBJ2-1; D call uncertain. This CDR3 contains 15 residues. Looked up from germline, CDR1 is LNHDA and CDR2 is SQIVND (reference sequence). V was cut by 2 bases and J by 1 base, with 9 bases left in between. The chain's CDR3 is CASSINKWSYNEQFF. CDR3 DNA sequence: TGTGCCAGTAGTATAAACAAGTGGTCCTACAATGAGCAGTTCTTC.

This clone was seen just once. The chain's CDR3 is CASSVGTVDEQYF. As DNA, the CDR3 is TGTGCCAGCAGCGTAGGGACAGTCGACGAGCAGTACTTC. The rearrangement joins TRBV9 to TRBJ2-7; perhaps TRBD1 as D (6 bases). The CDR3 totals 13 residues. The germline gives CDR1 SGDLS, CDR2 YYNGEE. The V gene lost 0 bases and the J gene lost 5 bases, with 9 bases spanning the gap.

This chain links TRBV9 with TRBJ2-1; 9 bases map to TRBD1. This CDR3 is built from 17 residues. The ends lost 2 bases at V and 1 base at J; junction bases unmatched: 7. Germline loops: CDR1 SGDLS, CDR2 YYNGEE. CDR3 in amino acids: CASSVELGQGSYNEQFF. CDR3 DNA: TGTGCCAGCAGCGTCGAACTTGGACAGGGGTCCTACAATGAGCAGTTCTTC.

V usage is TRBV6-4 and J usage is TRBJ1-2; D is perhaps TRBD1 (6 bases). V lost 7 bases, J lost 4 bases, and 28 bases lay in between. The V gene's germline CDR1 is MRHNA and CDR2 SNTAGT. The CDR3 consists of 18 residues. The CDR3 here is CASTTGEGDIPTIYGYTF. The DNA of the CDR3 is TGTGCCAGCACTACGGGGGAGGGGGACATTCCCACTATCTATGGCTACACCTTC.

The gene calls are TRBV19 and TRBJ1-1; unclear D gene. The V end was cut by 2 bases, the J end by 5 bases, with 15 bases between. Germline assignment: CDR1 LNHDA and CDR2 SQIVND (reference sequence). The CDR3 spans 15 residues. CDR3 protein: CASSIQASGRTEAFF. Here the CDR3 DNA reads TGTGCCAGTAGTATACAGGCCTCGGGGAGGACTGAAGCTTTCTTT.

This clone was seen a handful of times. As DNA, the CDR3 is TGTGCCAGCAGCGTAGATAACCGGGTACACGAGCAGTACTTC. Protein: CASSVDNRVHEQYF. V gene TRBV9 combines with J gene TRBJ2-7; D unresolved. Germline V gives CDR1 SGDLS, CDR2 YYNGEE. V shed 0 bases and J shed 5 bases, with 12 bases lying between them. The CDR3 totals 14 residues.

The chain's CDR3 is CACLSTGQGSLPPHQPQHF. In nucleotides, the CDR3 is TGTGCCTGTCTTTCTACGGGACAGGGGTCCCTCCCTCCCCATCAGCCCCAGCATTTT. The J gene is TRBJ1-5, the V gene TRBV30; 10 nucleotides match TRBD1. V shed 6 bases and J 5 bases; nucleotides not matched to a gene: 22. This CDR3 has 19 residues. Germline-derived CDR1 and CDR2 are GTSNPN and SVGIG (reference sequence).

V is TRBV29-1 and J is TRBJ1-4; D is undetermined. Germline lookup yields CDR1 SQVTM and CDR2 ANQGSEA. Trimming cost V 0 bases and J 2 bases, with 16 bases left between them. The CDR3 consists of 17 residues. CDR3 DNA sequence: TGCAGCGTTGAAGATCTCCGGACGGGGTCGACTAATGAAAAACTGTTTTTT. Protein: CSVEDLRTGSTNEKLFF.

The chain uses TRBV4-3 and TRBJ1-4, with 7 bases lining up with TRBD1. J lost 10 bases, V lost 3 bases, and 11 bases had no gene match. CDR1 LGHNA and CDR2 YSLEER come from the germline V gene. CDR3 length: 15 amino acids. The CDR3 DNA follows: TGCGCCAGCAGCCAGGAGCCCAGGGGACAGAGAAAACTGTTTTTT. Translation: CASSQEPRGQRKLFF.

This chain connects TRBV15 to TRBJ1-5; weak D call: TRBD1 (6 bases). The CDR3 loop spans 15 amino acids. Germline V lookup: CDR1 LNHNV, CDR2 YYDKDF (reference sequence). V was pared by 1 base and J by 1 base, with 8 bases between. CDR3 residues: CATSRGQASNQPQHF. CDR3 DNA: TGTGCCACCAGCAGAGGACAGGCCAGCAATCAGCCCCAGCATTTT.

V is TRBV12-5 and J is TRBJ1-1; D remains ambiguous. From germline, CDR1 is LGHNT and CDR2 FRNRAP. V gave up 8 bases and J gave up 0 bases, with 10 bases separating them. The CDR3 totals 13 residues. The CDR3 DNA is TGTGCTAGTTCCGCAGGATTGAACACTGAAGCTTTCTTT. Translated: CASSAGLNTEAFF.

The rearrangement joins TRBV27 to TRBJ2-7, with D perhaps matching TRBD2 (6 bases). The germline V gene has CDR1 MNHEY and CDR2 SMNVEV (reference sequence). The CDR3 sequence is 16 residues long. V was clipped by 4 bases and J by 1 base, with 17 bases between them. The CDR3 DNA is TGTGCCAGCAGTTCCCTCGGGCGGGACGGATCCTACGAGCAGTACTTC. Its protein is CASSSLGRDGSYEQYF.

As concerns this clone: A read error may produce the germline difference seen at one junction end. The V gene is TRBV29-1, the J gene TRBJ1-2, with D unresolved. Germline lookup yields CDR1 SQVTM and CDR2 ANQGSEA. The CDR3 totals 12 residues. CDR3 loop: CSATELSYGYPF. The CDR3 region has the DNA TGCAGCGCGACGGAGCTTTCCTATGGCTACCCCTTC. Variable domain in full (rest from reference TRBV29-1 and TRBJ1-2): SAVISQKPSRDICQRGTSLTIQCQVDSQVTMMFWYRQQPGQSLTLIATANQGSEATYESGFVIDKFPISRPNLTFSTLTVSNMSPEDSSIYLCSATELSYGYPFGSGTRLTVV.

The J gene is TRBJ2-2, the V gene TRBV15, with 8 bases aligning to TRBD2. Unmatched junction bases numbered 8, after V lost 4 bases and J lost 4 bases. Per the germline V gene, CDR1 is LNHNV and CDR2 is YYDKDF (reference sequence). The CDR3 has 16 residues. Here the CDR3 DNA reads TGTGCCACCAGCAAGGGGCGGGCGGGAGGCACCGGGGAGCTGTTTTTT. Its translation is CATSKGRAGGTGELFF.

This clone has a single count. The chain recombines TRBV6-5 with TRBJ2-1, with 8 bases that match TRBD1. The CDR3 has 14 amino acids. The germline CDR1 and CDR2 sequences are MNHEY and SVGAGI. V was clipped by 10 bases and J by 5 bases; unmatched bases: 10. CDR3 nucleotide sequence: TGTGCCACCACCCAGACAGGGGTCGACAATGAGCAGTTCTTC. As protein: CATTQTGVDNEQFF.

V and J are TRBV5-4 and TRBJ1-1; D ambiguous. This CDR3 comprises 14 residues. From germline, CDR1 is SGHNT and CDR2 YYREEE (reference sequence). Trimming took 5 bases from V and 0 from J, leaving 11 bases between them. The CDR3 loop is CASRARGVNTEAFF. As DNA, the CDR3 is TGTGCCAGCAGGGCCCGGGGTGTGAACACTGAAGCTTTCTTT. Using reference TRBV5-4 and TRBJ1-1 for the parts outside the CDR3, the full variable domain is ETGVTQSPTHLIKTRGQQVTLRCSSQSGHNTVSWYQQALGQGPQFIFQYYREEENGRGNFPPRFSGLQFPNYSSELNVNALELDDSALYLCASRARGVNTEAFFGQGTRLTVV.

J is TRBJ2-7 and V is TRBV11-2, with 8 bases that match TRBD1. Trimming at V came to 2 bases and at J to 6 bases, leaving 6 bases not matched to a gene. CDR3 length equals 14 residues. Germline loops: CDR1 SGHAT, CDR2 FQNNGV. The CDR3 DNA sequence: TGTGCCAGCAGCTTATTCAGGGGGCGCGGCGAGCAGTACTTC. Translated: CASSLFRGRGEQYF.

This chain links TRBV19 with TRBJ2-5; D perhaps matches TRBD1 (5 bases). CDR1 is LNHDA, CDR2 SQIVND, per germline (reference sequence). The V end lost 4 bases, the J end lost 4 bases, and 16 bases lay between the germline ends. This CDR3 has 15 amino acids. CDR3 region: CASSTRRQGRETQYF. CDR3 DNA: TGTGCCAGTAGTACGCGCCGGCAGGGCCGAGAGACCCAGTACTTC. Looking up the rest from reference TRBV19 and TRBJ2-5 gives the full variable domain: DGGITQSPKYLFRKEGQNVTLSCEQNLNHDAMYWYRQDPGQGLRLIYYSQIVNDFQKGDIAEGYSVSREKKESFPLTVTSAQKNPTAFYLCASSTRRQGRETQYFGPGTRLLVL.

DNA of the CDR3: TGTGCCAGTAGTCAAGCGCAGGGGATTCTCACAGATACGCAGTATTTT. This sequence encodes CASSQAQGILTDTQYF. The J gene is TRBJ2-3, the V gene TRBV19; a possible D gene is TRBD1 (6 bases). Trimming stripped 5 bases from V and 2 bases from J, with 17 bases between. Germline CDR1 reads LNHDA; CDR2 reads SQIVND (reference sequence). The CDR3 length is 16 residues.

The CDR3 loop reads CASSLTGSSTDTQYF. The CDR3 nucleotides read TGTGCCAGCAGTCTGACAGGGAGTTCAACAGATACGCAGTATTTT. The J gene is TRBJ2-3, the V gene TRBV25-1, with 7 bases lining up with TRBD1. This CDR3 contains 15 residues. V dropped 5 bases and J dropped 3; count of bases not matched to a gene: 8. CDR1 and CDR2 from the germline V gene are MGHDK and SYGVNS.

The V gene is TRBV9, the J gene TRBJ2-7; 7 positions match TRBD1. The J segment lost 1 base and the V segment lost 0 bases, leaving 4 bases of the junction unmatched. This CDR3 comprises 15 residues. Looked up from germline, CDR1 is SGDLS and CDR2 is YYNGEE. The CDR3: CASSVGGRGSYEQYF. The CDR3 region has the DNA TGTGCCAGCAGCGTAGGGGGCAGGGGGTCCTACGAGCAGTACTTC.

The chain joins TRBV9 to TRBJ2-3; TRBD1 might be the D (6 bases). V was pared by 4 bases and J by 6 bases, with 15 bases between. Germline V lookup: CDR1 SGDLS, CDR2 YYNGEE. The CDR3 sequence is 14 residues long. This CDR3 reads CASSSRTVPDTQYF. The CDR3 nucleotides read TGTGCCAGCAGCTCCAGGACAGTCCCGGATACGCAGTATTTT. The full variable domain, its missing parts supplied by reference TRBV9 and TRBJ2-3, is DSGVTQTPKHLITATGQRVTLRCSPRSGDLSVYWYQQSLDQGLQFLIQYYNGEERAKGNILERFSAQQFPDLHSELNLSSLELGDSALYFCASSSRTVPDTQYFGPGTRLTVL.

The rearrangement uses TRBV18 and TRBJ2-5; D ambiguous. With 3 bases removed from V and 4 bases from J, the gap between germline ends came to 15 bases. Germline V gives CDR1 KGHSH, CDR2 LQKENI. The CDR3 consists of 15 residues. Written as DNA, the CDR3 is TGTGCCAGCTCACCCCCAGTTGGCAGAGGAGAGACCCAGTACTTC. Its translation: CASSPPVGRGETQYF.

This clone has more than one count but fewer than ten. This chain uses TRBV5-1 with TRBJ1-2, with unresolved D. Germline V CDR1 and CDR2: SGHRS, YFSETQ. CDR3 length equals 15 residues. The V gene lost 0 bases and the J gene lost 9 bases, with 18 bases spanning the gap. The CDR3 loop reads CASSLDVLAEKSYTF. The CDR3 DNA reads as TGCGCCAGCAGCTTGGATGTATTGGCTGAAAAGAGCTACACCTTC.

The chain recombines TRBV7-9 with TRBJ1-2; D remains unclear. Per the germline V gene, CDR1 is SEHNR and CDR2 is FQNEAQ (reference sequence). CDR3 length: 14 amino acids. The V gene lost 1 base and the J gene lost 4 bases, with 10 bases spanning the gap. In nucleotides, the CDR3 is TGTGCCAGCAGCTTAGACGCCGGGAGCTATGGCTACACCTTC. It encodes CASSLDAGSYGYTF.

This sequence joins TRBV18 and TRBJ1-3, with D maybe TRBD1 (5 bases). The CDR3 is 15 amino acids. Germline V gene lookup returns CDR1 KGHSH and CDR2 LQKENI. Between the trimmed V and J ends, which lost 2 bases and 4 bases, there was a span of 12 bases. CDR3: CASSPRGLYGNTIYF. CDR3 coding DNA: TGTGCCAGCTCACCAAGGGGCTTATACGGAAACACCATATATTTT.

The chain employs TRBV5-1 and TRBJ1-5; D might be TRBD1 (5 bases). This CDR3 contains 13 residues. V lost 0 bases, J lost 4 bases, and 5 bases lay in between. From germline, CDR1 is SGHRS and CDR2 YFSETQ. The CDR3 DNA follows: TGCGCCAGCAGCTTGGCAGGGAATCAGCCCCAGCATTTT. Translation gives CASSLAGNQPQHF.